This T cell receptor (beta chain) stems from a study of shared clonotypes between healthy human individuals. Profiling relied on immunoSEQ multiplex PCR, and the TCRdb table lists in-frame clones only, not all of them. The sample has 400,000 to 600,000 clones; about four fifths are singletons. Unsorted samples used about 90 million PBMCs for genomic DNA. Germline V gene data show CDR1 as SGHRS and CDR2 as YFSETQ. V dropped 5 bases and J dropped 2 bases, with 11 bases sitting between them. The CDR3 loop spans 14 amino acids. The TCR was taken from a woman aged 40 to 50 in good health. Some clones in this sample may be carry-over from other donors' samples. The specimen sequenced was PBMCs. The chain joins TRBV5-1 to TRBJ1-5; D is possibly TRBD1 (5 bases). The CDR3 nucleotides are TGCGCCAGCAGACAGGACGGCGGCAATCAGCCCCAGCATTTT. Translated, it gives CASRQDGGNQPQHF.